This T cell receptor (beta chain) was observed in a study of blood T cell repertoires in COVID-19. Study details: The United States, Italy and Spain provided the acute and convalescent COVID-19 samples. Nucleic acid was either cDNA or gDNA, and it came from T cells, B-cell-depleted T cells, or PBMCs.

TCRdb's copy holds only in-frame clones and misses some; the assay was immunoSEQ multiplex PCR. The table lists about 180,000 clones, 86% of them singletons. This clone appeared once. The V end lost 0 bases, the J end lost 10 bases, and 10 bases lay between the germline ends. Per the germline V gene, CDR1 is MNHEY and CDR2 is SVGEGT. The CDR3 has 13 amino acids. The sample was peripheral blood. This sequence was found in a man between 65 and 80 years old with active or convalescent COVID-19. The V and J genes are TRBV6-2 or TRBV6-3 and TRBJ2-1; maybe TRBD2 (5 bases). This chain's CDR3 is CASSYSSSGEQFF. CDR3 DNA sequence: TGTGCCAGCAGTTACTCCTCGAGCGGCGAGCAGTTCTTC.